This T cell receptor (beta chain) was sequenced for a study of CD8+ T cells in alopecia areata. Noted treatment: oral pan-JAK inhibitor, 5-10 mg twice daily. RNA, once extracted, was reverse transcribed into cDNA for use as the sequencing template. TCRdb's table, derived via immunoSEQ multiplex PCR, lists solely in-frame clones and lacks some. The table includes about 220,000 clones, around 57% detected once. The germline V gene encodes CDR1 SQVTM and CDR2 ANQGSEA. Trimming stripped 0 bases from V and 0 bases from J, with 13 bases between. CDR3 length: 16 amino acids. Here the sequenced sample was CD4+ T cells sorted from blood, taken at week 4, from a patient treated with tofacitinib. This chain uses TRBV29-1 with TRBJ2-3; D is uncertain. The receptor was isolated from a human donor with alopecia areata. CDR3 region: CSVEEAGRSSTDTQYF. The DNA of the CDR3 is TGCAGCGTTGAAGAGGCCGGGCGGTCTAGCACAGATACGCAGTATTTT.